This entry lists 12 T cell receptor beta chains sequenced from one sample in a study of OX40 agonist ivuxolimab in advanced cancers. TCRdb's table, derived via immunoSEQ multiplex PCR, lists solely in-frame clones and lacks some. This repertoire shows approximately 25,000 clones, about three quarters found once; its top ten account for more than 15%. Specimen: CD4+ or CD8+ T cells sorted from blood, collected in a trial of the OX40 agonist ivuxolimab. Receptor source: an adult with an advanced solid tumor such as melanoma, head and neck, liver or kidney cancer.

The chain recombines TRBV7-2 with TRBJ2-7; 13 bases agree with TRBD2. The V segment lost 5 bases and the J segment 3 bases; nucleotides outside the gene matches: 4. CDR3 size: 15 residues. Looked up from germline, CDR1 is SGHTA and CDR2 is FQGNSA. The CDR3 sequence: CASSPRTSGSYEQYF. CDR3 nucleotide sequence: TGTGCCAGCAGCCCCCGGACTAGCGGGAGCTACGAGCAGTACTTC.

The V call is TRBV15, the J call TRBJ2-5; TRBD1 is a possible D gene (6 bases). This CDR3 has 14 amino acids. CDR1 LNHNV and CDR2 YYDKDF come from the germline V gene (reference sequence). V gave up 5 bases and J gave up 4 bases, with 14 bases separating them. The CDR3 region has the DNA TGTGCCACCAGCCTTGACAGGTACCTAGAGACCCAGTACTTC. Amino acids: CATSLDRYLETQYF.

The rearrangement links TRBV19 to TRBJ2-3; perhaps TRBD1 as D (6 bases). Germline loops: CDR1 LNHDA, CDR2 SQIVND (reference sequence). This CDR3 has 16 residues. Trimming stripped 3 bases from V and 0 bases from J, with 13 bases between. CDR3 residues: CASSIQGLRSTDTQYF. The CDR3 region has the DNA TGTGCCAGTAGTATTCAGGGGCTGCGCAGCACAGATACGCAGTATTTT.

This clone is medium-sized within its sample. This rearrangement joins TRBV5-1 to TRBJ2-2; the D gene could be TRBD1 or TRBD2 (5 bases each). The CDR3 runs to 14 residues. Deletions cut 0 bases from V and 5 bases from J, with 8 bases between. Germline CDR1 reads SGHRS; CDR2 reads YFSETQ. The CDR3 region is CASSLGGATGELFF. CDR3 coding DNA: TGCGCCAGCAGCTTGGGAGGGGCTACCGGGGAGCTGTTTTTT.

V is TRBV19 and J is TRBJ2-3; no clear D. Between the trimmed V and J ends, which lost 1 base and 7 bases, there was a span of 6 bases. CDR1 and CDR2 (germline): LNHDA, SQIVND (reference sequence). This CDR3 has 12 amino acids. Here the CDR3 DNA reads TGTGCCAGTAGTATAGCGGAGAATACGCAGTATTTT. It is translated as CASSIAENTQYF. Looking up the rest from reference TRBV19 and TRBJ2-3 gives the full variable domain: DGGITQSPKYLFRKEGQNVTLSCEQNLNHDAMYWYRQDPGQGLRLIYYSQIVNDFQKGDIAEGYSVSREKKESFPLTVTSAQKNPTAFYLCASSIAENTQYFGPGTRLTVL.

The chain employs TRBV29-1 and TRBJ1-3; D unresolved. From germline, CDR1 is SQVTM and CDR2 ANQGSEA. V was trimmed by 4 bases and J by 3 bases, leaving 10 bases between them. The CDR3 is 13 residues long. The CDR3 DNA reads as TGCAGCGTTGGGGAGGCGCGTGGAAACACCATATATTTT. Protein sequence: CSVGEARGNTIYF.

This chain connects TRBV28 to TRBJ2-7; 12 bases fit TRBD2. Germline lookup yields CDR1 MDHEN and CDR2 SYDVKM. V lost 2 bases and J lost 4; bases outside the gene matches: 3. This CDR3 spans 15 amino acids. The CDR3 bases are TGTGCCAGCAGTTTACTAGCGGGAGGGTTATACGAGCAGTACTTC. Its protein is CASSLLAGGLYEQYF. Full variable domain (remainder filled in from reference TRBV28 and TRBJ2-7): DVKVTQSSRYLVKRTGEKVFLECVQDMDHENMFWYRQDPGLGLRLIYFSYDVKMKEKGDIPEGYSVSREKKERFSLILESASTNQTSMYLCASSLLAGGLYEQYFGPGTRLTVT.

The chain combines TRBV6-6 with TRBJ2-3; weak D call: TRBD2 (5 bases). Looked up from germline, CDR1 is MNHNY and CDR2 is SVGAGI (reference sequence). The CDR3 runs to 15 residues. V gave up 6 bases and J gave up 1 base, with 14 bases separating them. CDR3 in DNA: TGTGCCAGCAGGAACGGGGTCCGACGCACAGATACGCAGTATTTT. The encoded protein is CASRNGVRRTDTQYF.

The chain is built from TRBV10-3 and TRBJ2-5; the D is unclear. Germline V gives CDR1 ENHRY, CDR2 SYGVKD. Trimming removed 8 bases from V and 1 base from J, with 11 bases in between. CDR3 length equals 13 residues. The CDR3 bases are TGTGCCATCCGGGCCACCGGCCAAGAGACCCAGTACTTC. Translation gives CAIRATGQETQYF.

For the CDR3, the DNA is TGTGCCAGCAGCTTGGGGGGGCGACAGCCCCAGCATTTT. It translates to CASSLGGRQPQHF. The rearrangement uses TRBV5-6 and TRBJ1-5, with D tentatively TRBD1 (6 bases). Germline V gene data show CDR1 as SGHDT and CDR2 as YYEEEE. CDR3 length: 13 amino acids. V lost 0 bases, J lost 7 bases, and 8 bases lay in between.

This rearrangement joins TRBV4-2 to TRBJ2-2, with 9 bases aligning to TRBD1. The CDR3 is 19 amino acids. With V trimmed by 4 bases and J by 4 bases, 16 bases remained unmatched. Germline CDR1 LGHNA, CDR2 YNFKEQ. CDR3 sequence (DNA): TGTGCCAGCAGCCGAGCTTTGAACCTGGGACAGGGAGGCACCGGGGAGCTGTTTTTT. Encoded protein: CASSRALNLGQGGTGELFF.

The chain recombines TRBV7-3 with TRBJ2-1; D gene uncertain. The CDR3 covers 12 residues. V lost 5 bases to trimming and J lost 6 bases, with 8 bases between them. Germline V gene data show CDR1 as SGHTA and CDR2 as FQGTGA. CDR3 sequence (DNA): TGTGCCAGCAGCCCACCTAGCAATGAGCAGTTCTTC. This gives the protein CASSPPSNEQFF.